The 8 T cell receptor beta chains reported below all come from one sample, sequenced in a study of OX40 agonist ivuxolimab in advanced cancers. Some clones are missing from TCRdb's copy, which holds only in-frame ones; the method was immunoSEQ multiplex PCR. The data contain some 30,000 clones, roughly 79% of them seen just once; the ten biggest clones take up approximately 21%. Sequences were derived from CD4+ or CD8+ T cells sorted from blood, sampled in a trial of the OX40 agonist ivuxolimab. These receptors originate from an adult with an advanced solid tumor such as melanoma, head and neck, liver or kidney cancer.

The chain is built from TRBV6-1 and TRBJ2-5; TRBD2 matches 7 bases. Trimming removed 0 bases from V and 4 bases from J; junction bases left unmatched: 5. Germline V lookup: CDR1 MNHNS, CDR2 SASEGT. This CDR3 region has 15 residues. CDR3 in DNA: TGTGCCAGCAGTGAAGCGCCGGGGAGGGGAGAGACCCAGTACTTC. Its translation is CASSEAPGRGETQYF.

Only one count was recorded for this clone. Distinct nucleotide sequences in the sample also encode this CDR3. V and J are TRBV5-1 and TRBJ1-1, with D maybe TRBD1 (6 bases). V was shortened by 4 bases and J by 2 bases, with 9 bases between the two germline ends. The CDR3 runs to 13 residues. The germline V gene encodes CDR1 SGHRS and CDR2 YFSETQ. This CDR3 reads CASSGGSNTEAFF. The CDR3 DNA reads TGCGCCAGCAGCGGGGGCTCCAACACTGAAGCTTTCTTT.

The sample holds one count of this clone. This chain joins TRBV2 and TRBJ2-3, with D uncertain. CDR3 size: 13 residues. CDR1 and CDR2 (germline): SNHLY, FYNNEI. V was trimmed by 6 bases and J by 0 bases, leaving 7 bases between them. The CDR3 is CASRSESTDTQYF. For the CDR3, the DNA is TGTGCCAGCAGATCGGAAAGCACAGATACGCAGTATTTT.

This clone appeared a few times. The chain is built from TRBV10-3 and TRBJ1-2; no firm D call. CDR3 length: 13 residues. Trimming pared 2 bases from V and 1 base from J, leaving 5 bases between. Germline CDR1 reads ENHRY; CDR2 reads SYGVKD. The DNA for the CDR3 is TGTGCCATCAGTGAGAGAATTAACTATGGCTACACCTTC. Its protein is CAISERINYGYTF.

V and J are TRBV19 and TRBJ2-1; the match to TRBD2 covers 7 bases. Germline CDR1 reads LNHDA; CDR2 reads SQIVND (reference sequence). CDR3 length: 15 residues. V trimming: 5 bases; J trimming: 8 bases; junction bases outside the gene matches: 12. This CDR3 is CASSGRTSMIDEQFF. Here the CDR3 DNA reads TGTGCCAGTAGTGGGAGGACTAGTATGATCGATGAGCAGTTCTTC.

This chain connects TRBV23-1 to TRBJ1-1; TRBD1 matches at 7 bases. TRBV23-1 is classed as an ORF, of uncertain function. The CDR3 length is 16 residues. The ends lost 7 bases at V and 4 bases at J; junction bases unmatched: 15. The CDR3 coding sequence is TGCGCCAGCAACTGTCGGGACAGTAGATACTTCACTGAAGCTTTCTTT. Amino acids: CASNCRDSRYFTEAFF.

This chain uses TRBV7-9 with TRBJ2-7; D remains unclear. Germline V CDR1 and CDR2: SEHNR, FQNEAQ (reference sequence). V lost 0 bases to trimming and J lost 5 bases, with 11 bases between them. The CDR3 runs 14 residues. In nucleotides, the CDR3 is TGTGCCAGCAGCTTAGCGTTGTGGGGAAACGAGCAGTACTTC. Its protein product is CASSLALWGNEQYF. The whole variable domain, remainder taken from reference TRBV7-9 and TRBJ2-7, is DTGVSQNPRHKITKRGQNVTFRCDPISEHNRLYWYRQTLGQGPEFLTYFQNEAQLEKSRLLSDRFSAERPKGSFSTLEIQRTEQGDSAMYLCASSLALWGNEQYFGPGTRLTVT.

This clone occurred a few times. The rearrangement joins TRBV19 to TRBJ1-2; D is unclear. The CDR3 length is 14 residues. CDR1 and CDR2 (germline): LNHDA, SQIVND (reference sequence). V gave up 5 bases and J gave up 4 bases, with 14 bases separating them. The CDR3 loop is CASSYDKPPYGYTF. As DNA, the CDR3 is TGTGCCAGTAGTTACGACAAACCTCCCTATGGCTACACCTTC. Complete variable domain (other parts from reference TRBV19 and TRBJ1-2): DGGITQSPKYLFRKEGQNVTLSCEQNLNHDAMYWYRQDPGQGLRLIYYSQIVNDFQKGDIAEGYSVSREKKESFPLTVTSAQKNPTAFYLCASSYDKPPYGYTFGSGTRLTVV.